One and the same sample provided the 21 T cell receptor beta chains below, sequenced in a study of OX40 agonist ivuxolimab in advanced cancers. The method behind the library was the immunoSEQ multiplex PCR assay. Here the immuneACCESS table is served through TCRdb, limited to in-frame sequences with V and J called. Missing clones are a known gap in these copies; in checked studies unresolved V genes cover under half, and the rest lacks a known reason. Counted in this sample were under 100,000 clones; approximately 89% of them appeared once. Approximately 0.3% of the sample belongs to the ten largest clones. The material sequenced was CD4+ or CD8+ T cells sorted from blood, taken in a trial of the OX40 agonist ivuxolimab. The source is an adult with an advanced solid tumor such as melanoma, head and neck, liver or kidney cancer.

The V and J genes are TRBV18 and TRBJ2-2; TRBD2 matches at 10 bases. The CDR3 length is 15 residues. Germline CDR1 and CDR2: KGHSH and LQKENI. J was trimmed by 5 bases and V by 1 base; bases with no gene match: 1. The CDR3 DNA reads TGTGCCAGCTCACCACTTAGCGGGGGGACCGGGGAGCTGTTTTTT. The encoded protein is CASSPLSGGTGELFF.

This chain links TRBV4-1 with TRBJ2-3; 8 bases line up with TRBD1. This CDR3 is 15 amino acids long. With 4 bases clipped from V and 0 bases from J, the junction kept 3 bases outside the gene matches. Germline lookup yields CDR1 MGHRA and CDR2 YSYEKL. Here the CDR3 DNA reads TGCGCCAGCAGCCCGGGACAGGCGAGCACAGATACGCAGTATTTT. It codes for CASSPGQASTDTQYF.

A few counts support this clone. The chain uses TRBV19 and TRBJ1-1; perhaps TRBD1 as D (5 bases). V lost 3 bases, J lost 0 bases, and 11 bases lay in between. The CDR3 extends over 15 amino acids. The germline CDR1 and CDR2 sequences are LNHDA and SQIVND (reference sequence). The CDR3 loop is CASSMTGPMNTEAFF. In nucleotides, the CDR3 is TGTGCCAGTAGTATGACGGGACCTATGAACACTGAAGCTTTCTTT.

The J gene is TRBJ2-1, the V gene TRBV14, with D possibly being TRBD2 (6 bases). Germline assignment: CDR1 SGHDN and CDR2 FVKESK. The CDR3 sequence is 15 residues long. Trimming left V 2 bases short and J 4 bases short, with 12 bases between. Here the CDR3 reads CASSQLGLSYNEQFF. CDR3 sequence (DNA): TGTGCCAGCAGCCAATTGGGACTGAGTTACAATGAGCAGTTCTTC.

The rearrangement links TRBV29-1 to TRBJ1-2; a possible D gene is TRBD1 (6 bases). CDR1 and CDR2 (germline): SQVTM, ANQGSEA. V gave up 4 bases and J gave up 5 bases, with 14 bases separating them. The CDR3 extends over 13 amino acids. The CDR3 bases are TGCAGCGTTGGGGCCCGGGGGGCGTATGGCTACACCTTC. This sequence encodes CSVGARGAYGYTF.

The chain combines TRBV11-2 with TRBJ1-1; 7 bases are a match to TRBD1. V shed 6 bases, J shed 13 bases, and the junction held 14 bases outside the gene matches. The length of the CDR3 is 13 residues. CDR1 is SGHAT and CDR2 is FQNNGV in the germline V gene. CDR3 DNA: TGTGCCAGCAGTCTTGGGGGCGCGGGACAGAGTTTCTTT. It encodes CASSLGGAGQSFF.

This chain links TRBV7-9 with TRBJ1-1, with TRBD1 as a possible D gene (6 bases). This CDR3 has 12 residues. Germline V gives CDR1 SEHNR, CDR2 FQNEAQ (reference sequence). The germline V and J ends were trimmed by 5 bases and 8 bases, with 12 bases remaining between them. The DNA for the CDR3 is TGTGCCAGCAGCCGATTACAGGGCGAAGCTTTCTTT. It specifies CASSRLQGEAFF.

The chain employs TRBV30 and TRBJ1-6; no reliable D call. The CDR3 is 13 residues long. Germline V lookup: CDR1 GTSNPN, CDR2 SVGIG (reference sequence). V lost 4 bases to trimming and J lost 3 bases, with 7 bases between them. The CDR3 region is CAWKSFYNSPLHF. The DNA of the CDR3 is TGTGCCTGGAAAAGTTTCTATAATTCACCCCTCCACTTT.

This clone was recorded at least ten times. The rearrangement uses TRBV7-2 and TRBJ1-1; D is perhaps TRBD1 (6 bases). V was pared by 5 bases and J by 1 base, with 14 bases between. Germline loops: CDR1 SGHTA, CDR2 FQGNSA. The CDR3 covers 15 residues. In DNA form, the CDR3 reads TGTGCCAGCAGCCAACGAGGGGGTAGGAACACTGAAGCTTTCTTT. It translates to CASSQRGGRNTEAFF.

The chain combines TRBV11-2 with TRBJ1-2, with a tentative D call TRBD1 (5 bases). The V and J ends lost 1 base and 2 bases respectively, with 11 bases between them. The germline gives CDR1 SGHAT, CDR2 FQNNGV. This CDR3 is 15 amino acids long. The CDR3 coding sequence is TGTGCCAGCAGCTTAGGCAGGGAGAAGAACTATGGCTACACCTTC. Protein product: CASSLGREKNYGYTF.

The chain has TRBV5-1 and TRBJ2-2; unclear D gene. CDR1 SGHRS and CDR2 YFSETQ come from the germline V gene. CDR3 length: 13 residues. Deletions cut 4 bases from V and 2 bases from J, with 6 bases between. CDR3 residues: CASSQDNTGELFF. CDR3 sequence (DNA): TGCGCCAGCAGCCAAGATAACACCGGGGAGCTGTTTTTT.

This chain uses TRBV7-6 with TRBJ2-3, with 7 bases that match TRBD2. Germline-derived CDR1 and CDR2 are SGHVS and FNYEAQ. The CDR3 consists of 15 residues. J gave up 4 bases and V 0 bases, and 4 bases lay outside the gene matches. CDR3 bases: TGTGCCAGCAGCTTAGCGGGAGGGCCCCCAGATACGCAGTATTTT. Protein: CASSLAGGPPDTQYF.

This clone was observed a single time. The V call is TRBV4-2, the J call TRBJ1-5, with D perhaps matching TRBD1 (5 bases). Between the trimmed V and J ends, which lost 1 base and 0 bases, there was a span of 13 bases. The CDR3 totals 17 residues. Looked up from germline, CDR1 is LGHNA and CDR2 is YNFKEQ. CDR3 sequence (DNA): TGTGCCAGCAGCCAAGGGCCGCAGGGAGATAGCAATCAGCCCCAGCATTTT. It translates to CASSQGPQGDSNQPQHF.

The chain is built from TRBV7-6 and TRBJ1-1, with a weak D call TRBD1 (6 bases). CDR3 length: 14 amino acids. Germline V gene sequence: CDR1 SGHVS, CDR2 FNYEAQ. The germline V and J ends were trimmed by 4 bases and 5 bases, with 14 bases remaining between them. In nucleotides, the CDR3 is TGTGCCAGCAGCTCAACAGGGAAGGGGACTGAAGCTTTCTTT. Encoded protein: CASSSTGKGTEAFF.

The chain recombines TRBV18 with TRBJ1-5; no definite D call. The CDR3 sequence is 16 residues long. Germline V gives CDR1 KGHSH, CDR2 LQKENI. The V gene lost 2 bases and the J gene lost 1 base, with 12 bases spanning the gap. CDR3 DNA sequence: TGTGCCAGCTCACCATCGGGCTCGAACAGCAATCAGCCCCAGCATTTT. This codes for CASSPSGSNSNQPQHF.

Here the CDR3 reads CASSLGAGGAGYGYTF. The CDR3 coding sequence is TGTGCCAGCAGCTTAGGGGCAGGGGGCGCCGGGTATGGCTACACCTTC. The J gene is TRBJ1-2, the V gene TRBV7-2; TRBD1 matches at 8 bases. Germline trimming cut 1 base from V and 5 bases from J; bases unmatched to any gene: 9. The CDR3 contains 16 residues. CDR1 and CDR2 (germline): SGHTA, FQGNSA.

The V call is TRBV6-6, the J call TRBJ2-5; no clear D gene. This CDR3 region has 13 residues. Germline assignment: CDR1 MNHNY and CDR2 SVGAGI (reference sequence). Trimming pared 6 bases from V and 4 bases from J, leaving 12 bases between. CDR3 loop: CASSPRVSETQYF. The CDR3 nucleotides are TGTGCCAGCAGCCCACGGGTTTCAGAGACCCAGTACTTC.

The chain joins TRBV4-1 to TRBJ2-7; 7 bases map to TRBD2. Looked up from germline, CDR1 is MGHRA and CDR2 is YSYEKL. J gave up 0 bases and V 4 bases, and 9 bases lay outside the gene matches. This CDR3 region has 16 residues. In nucleotides, the CDR3 is TGCGCCAGCAGCCCGACTACGGCGGGAGTCTCCTACGAGCAGTACTTC. This encodes CASSPTTAGVSYEQYF.

The chain has TRBV7-3 and TRBJ2-3; tentatively, D is TRBD1 or TRBD2 (5 bases each). Between the trimmed V and J ends, which lost 4 bases and 0 bases, there was a span of 5 bases. CDR1 and CDR2 from the germline V gene are SGHTA and FQGTGA. The CDR3 sequence is 13 residues long. CDR3 nucleotides: TGTGCCAGCAGCTGGGACAGCACAGATACGCAGTATTTT. Amino acid sequence: CASSWDSTDTQYF.

The gene calls are TRBV5-7 and TRBJ1-5, with 7 nucleotides matching TRBD1. TRBV5-7 has ORF status, its function being uncertain. This CDR3 comprises 14 residues. With V trimmed by 3 bases and J by 0 bases, 0 bases remained unmatched. The CDR3 sequence is CASSWTGSNQPQHF. The CDR3 coding sequence is TGTGCCAGCAGCTGGACAGGTAGCAATCAGCCCCAGCATTTT.

This chain joins TRBV10-3 and TRBJ2-7; D is possibly TRBD1 (6 bases). Germline V gene sequence: CDR1 ENHRY, CDR2 SYGVKD. The germline V and J ends were trimmed by 5 bases and 0 bases, with 20 bases remaining between them. This CDR3 spans 17 amino acids. The CDR3 loop is CAISRTGQFESSYEQYF. The CDR3 DNA is TGTGCCATCAGTCGGACCGGACAGTTTGAAAGCTCCTACGAGCAGTACTTC.